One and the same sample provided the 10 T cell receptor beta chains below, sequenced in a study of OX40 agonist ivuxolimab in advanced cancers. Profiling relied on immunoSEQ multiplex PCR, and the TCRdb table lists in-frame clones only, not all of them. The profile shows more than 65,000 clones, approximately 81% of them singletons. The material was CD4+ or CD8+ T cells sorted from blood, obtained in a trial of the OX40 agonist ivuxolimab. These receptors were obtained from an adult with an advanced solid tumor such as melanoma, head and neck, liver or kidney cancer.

The CDR3 here is CAWSSDSDYEQYF. In DNA form, the CDR3 reads TGTGCCTGGAGTTCGGACTCCGACTACGAGCAGTACTTC. V gene TRBV30 combines with J gene TRBJ2-7, with D possibly TRBD2 on 5 matching bases. V was pared by 2 bases and J by 3 bases, with 11 bases between. The CDR3 covers 13 residues. Germline V gives CDR1 GTSNPN, CDR2 SVGIG (reference sequence).

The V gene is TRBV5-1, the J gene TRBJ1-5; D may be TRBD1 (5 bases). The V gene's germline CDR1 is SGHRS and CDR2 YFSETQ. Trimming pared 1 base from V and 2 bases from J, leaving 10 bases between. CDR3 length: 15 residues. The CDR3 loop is CASSLSGGGNQPQHF. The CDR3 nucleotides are TGCGCCAGCAGCTTGTCCGGGGGGGGCAATCAGCCCCAGCATTTT.

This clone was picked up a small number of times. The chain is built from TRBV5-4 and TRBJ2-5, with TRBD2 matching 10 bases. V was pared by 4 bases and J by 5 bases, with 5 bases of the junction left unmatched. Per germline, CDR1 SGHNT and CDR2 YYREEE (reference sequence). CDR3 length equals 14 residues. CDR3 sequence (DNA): TGTGCCAGCAGCCTAGCGGGAGCAGCGGAGACCCAGTACTTC. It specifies CASSLAGAAETQYF.

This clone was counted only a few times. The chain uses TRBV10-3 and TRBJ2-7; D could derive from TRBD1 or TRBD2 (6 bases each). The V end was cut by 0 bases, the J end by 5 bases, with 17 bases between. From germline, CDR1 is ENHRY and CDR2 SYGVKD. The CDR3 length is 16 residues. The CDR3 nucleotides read TGTGCCATCAGTGAGTCGGGTGGAGGGGGGTTCCACGAGCAGTACTTC. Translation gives CAISESGGGGFHEQYF.

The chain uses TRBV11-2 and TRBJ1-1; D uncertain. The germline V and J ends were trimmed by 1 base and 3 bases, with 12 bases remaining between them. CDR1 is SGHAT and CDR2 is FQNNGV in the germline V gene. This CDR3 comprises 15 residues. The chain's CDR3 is CASSLVFGKDTEAFF. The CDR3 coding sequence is TGTGCCAGCAGCTTAGTATTTGGGAAGGACACTGAAGCTTTCTTT.

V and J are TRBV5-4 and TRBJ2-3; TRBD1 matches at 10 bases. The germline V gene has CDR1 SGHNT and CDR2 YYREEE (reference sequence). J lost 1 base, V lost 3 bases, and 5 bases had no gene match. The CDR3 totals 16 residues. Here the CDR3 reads CASSSRDRGGTDTQYF. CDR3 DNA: TGTGCCAGCAGCTCCCGGGACAGGGGAGGCACAGATACGCAGTATTTT. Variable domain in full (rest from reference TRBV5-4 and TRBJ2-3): ETGVTQSPTHLIKTRGQQVTLRCSSQSGHNTVSWYQQALGQGPQFIFQYYREEENGRGNFPPRFSGLQFPNYSSELNVNALELDDSALYLCASSSRDRGGTDTQYFGPGTRLTVL.

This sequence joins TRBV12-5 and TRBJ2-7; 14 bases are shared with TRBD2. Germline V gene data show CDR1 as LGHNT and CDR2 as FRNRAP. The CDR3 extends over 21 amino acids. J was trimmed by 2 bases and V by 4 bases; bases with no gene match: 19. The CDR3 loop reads CASGSNPRGPGLAGATYEQYF. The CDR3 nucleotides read TGTGCTAGTGGTTCCAATCCCCGGGGACCGGGACTAGCGGGGGCTACCTACGAGCAGTACTTC.

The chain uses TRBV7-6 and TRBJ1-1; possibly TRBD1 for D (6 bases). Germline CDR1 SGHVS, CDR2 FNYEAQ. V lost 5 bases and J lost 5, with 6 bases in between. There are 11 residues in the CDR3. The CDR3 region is CASSQGTEAFF. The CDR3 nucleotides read TGTGCCAGCAGCCAGGGGACTGAAGCTTTCTTT.

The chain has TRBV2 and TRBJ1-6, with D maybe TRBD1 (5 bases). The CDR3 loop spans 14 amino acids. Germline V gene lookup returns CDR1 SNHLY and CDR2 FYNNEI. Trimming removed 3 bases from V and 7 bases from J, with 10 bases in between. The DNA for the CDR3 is TGTGCCAGCAGTGAGTCCAGGGTAAATTCACCCCTCCACTTT. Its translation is CASSESRVNSPLHF.

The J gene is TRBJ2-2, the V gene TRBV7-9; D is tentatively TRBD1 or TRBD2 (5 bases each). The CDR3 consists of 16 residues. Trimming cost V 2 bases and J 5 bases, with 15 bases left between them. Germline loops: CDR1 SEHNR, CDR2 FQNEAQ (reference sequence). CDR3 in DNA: TGTGCCAGCAGCTTATACCGGGACCGCAGTACCGGGGAGCTGTTTTTT. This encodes CASSLYRDRSTGELFF.